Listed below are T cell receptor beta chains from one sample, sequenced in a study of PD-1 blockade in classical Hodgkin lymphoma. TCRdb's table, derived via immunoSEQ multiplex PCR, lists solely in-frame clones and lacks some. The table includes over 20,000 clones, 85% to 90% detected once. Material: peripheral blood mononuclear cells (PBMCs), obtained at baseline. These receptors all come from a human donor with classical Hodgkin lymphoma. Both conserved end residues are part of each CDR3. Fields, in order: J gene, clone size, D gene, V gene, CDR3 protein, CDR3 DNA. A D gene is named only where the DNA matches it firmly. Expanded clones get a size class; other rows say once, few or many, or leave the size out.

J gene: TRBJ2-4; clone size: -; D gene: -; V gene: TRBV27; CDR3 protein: CAIKSPPLAKNIQYF; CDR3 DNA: TGTGCCATCAAGTCCCCCCCACTAGCCAAAAACATTCAGTACTTC
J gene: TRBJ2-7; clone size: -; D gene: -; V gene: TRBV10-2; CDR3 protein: CASSEGGRHEQYF; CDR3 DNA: TGCGCCAGCAGTGAGGGGGGTCGGCACGAGCAGTACTTC
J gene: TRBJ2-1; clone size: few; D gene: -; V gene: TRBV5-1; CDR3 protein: CASSGGLDEQFF; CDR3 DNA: TGCGCCAGCAGCGGGGGGCTCGATGAGCAGTTCTTC
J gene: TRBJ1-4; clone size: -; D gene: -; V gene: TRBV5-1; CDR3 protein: CASMADGATNEKLFF; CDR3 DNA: TGCGCCAGCATGGCGGACGGTGCAACTAATGAAAAACTGTTTTTT
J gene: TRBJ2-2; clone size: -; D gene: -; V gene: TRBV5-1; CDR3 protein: CASSLAQNTGELFF; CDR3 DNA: TGCGCCAGCAGCTTGGCACAGAACACCGGGGAGCTGTTTTTT
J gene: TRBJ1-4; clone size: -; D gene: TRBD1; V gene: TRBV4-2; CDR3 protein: CASSFGQGNEKLFF; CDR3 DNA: TGTGCCAGCAGCTTTGGACAGGGCAACGAAAAACTGTTTTTT
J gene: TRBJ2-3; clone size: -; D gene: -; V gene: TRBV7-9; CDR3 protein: CASGISTDTQYF; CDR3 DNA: TGTGCCAGCGGCATTAGCACAGATACGCAGTATTTT
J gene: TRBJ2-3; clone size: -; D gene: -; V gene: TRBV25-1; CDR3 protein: CASSEYGVGADTQYF; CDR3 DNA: TGTGCCAGCAGTGAATACGGGGTGGGGGCAGATACGCAGTATTTT
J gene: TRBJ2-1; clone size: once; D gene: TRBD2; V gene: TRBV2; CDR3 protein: CASRRLADYNEQFF; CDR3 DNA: TGTGCCAGCCGTCGACTAGCGGACTACAATGAGCAGTTCTTC
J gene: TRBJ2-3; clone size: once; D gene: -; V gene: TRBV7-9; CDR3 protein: CASSLLDTQYF; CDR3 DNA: TGTGCCAGCAGCTTGTTGGATACGCAGTATTTT
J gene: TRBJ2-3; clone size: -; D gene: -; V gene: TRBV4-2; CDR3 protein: CASSKGLGDTQYF; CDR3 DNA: TGTGCCAGCAGCAAGGGATTAGGAGATACGCAGTATTTT
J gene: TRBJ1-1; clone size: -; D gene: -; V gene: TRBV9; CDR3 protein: CASSVFPADEAFF; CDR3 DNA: TGTGCCAGCAGCGTCTTTCCGGCCGACGAAGCTTTCTTT
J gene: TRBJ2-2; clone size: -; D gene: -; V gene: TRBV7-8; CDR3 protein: CASSLAGATGELFF; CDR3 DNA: TGTGCCAGCAGCTTAGCGGGGGCAACCGGGGAGCTGTTTTTT
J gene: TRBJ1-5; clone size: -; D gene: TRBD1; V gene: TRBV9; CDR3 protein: CASSEWTGGYQPQHF; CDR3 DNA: TGTGCCAGCAGCGAGTGGACAGGGGGATATCAGCCCCAGCATTTT
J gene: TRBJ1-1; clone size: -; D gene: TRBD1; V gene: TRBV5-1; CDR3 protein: CASSPGTGGAGTEAFF; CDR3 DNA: TGCGCCAGCAGCCCCGGGACAGGGGGCGCGGGCACTGAAGCTTTCTTT
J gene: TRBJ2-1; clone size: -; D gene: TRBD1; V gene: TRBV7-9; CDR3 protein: CASSLRIGTGEDNEQFF; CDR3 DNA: TGTGCCAGCAGCTTAAGAATCGGGACAGGGGAAGACAATGAGCAGTTCTTC